The present entry profiles one T cell receptor beta chain with its context. The sample holds a few counts of this clone. Its antigen is still unknown. Base qualities were left out, and no much larger clone turns up one base away. The sample belongs to a study of cytomegalovirus exposure and HLA in healthy donors (dated by TCRdb to 2016 to 2017). Study-level background: According to an earlier analysis of 550 to 700 of the donors, some 180 million T cells yielded 117 million unique TCR beta sequences and approximately 300 Gb of sequence data. About 280 gigabases of sequencing data and 80 million or so unique TCR sequences were included in an early release covering several hundred HLA-typed donors. Among the approximately 400 genotyped donors, 81% belonged to the genetic ancestry cluster associated with self-reported Caucasian donors. The study was designed to test whether signatures of past pathogen exposure could be identified by cataloging public T cell receptors. The T cell repertoires of some 670 subjects were profiled by immunosequencing and related to cytomegalovirus serostatus. A separate validation cohort of roughly 130 different subjects was used in addition to the approximately 670-subject first cohort. High-throughput TCR immunosequencing, statistical association of individual TCRs with disease status, and machine learning were combined to predict cytomegalovirus infection status. A later analysis re-analyzed previously published TCR beta repertoires from 666 donors and added high-resolution HLA genotyping to study TCR occurrence patterns. Rather than using new phenotypic data, the later analysis identified candidate immune exposures from TCR beta sequences and from how often those sequences occurred across donors. In an earlier analysis of roughly 540 of the donors, high-throughput TCR beta sequencing was used to judge whether each TCR beta V gene segment behaved as functional or pseudogenic. Alongside the repertoire data, information on donor age, sex, ethnicity and CMV serostatus was compiled. Genome-wide SNP genotypes for about 65% of the roughly 700 donors were used in a later genetic analysis, which treated that subset as a discovery cohort. Every repertoire in the discovery cohort had been generated on one and the same sequencing platform. HLA typing included class I and class II loci at four-digit resolution. The number of typed donors differed by locus: about 629-630 for A, B, C, DRB1 and DQB1; 500 to 550 for DQA1; 606 for DPA1; and 400 to 480 for DPB1. Because of strong linkage in the cohort, five DR-DQ haplotypes were treated as single units for association and clustering. On average, roughly 240,000 unique TCR beta nucleotide sequences were sequenced per donor among 398 genotyped donors of the cohort, with 15% to 20% of those sequences being non-productive.

The CDR3 runs 14 residues from the cysteine to the phenylalanine. Only the CDR3 region is kept as DNA, spanning 42 bases read in frame from base 1. V is reduced by 3 bases and J by 7 bases, leaving a spacing of 16 bases between them. According to the germline V gene, CDR1 reads MGHRA and CDR2 reads YSYEKL. Overall study outcomes, separate from this receptor: Some IMGT-functional V segments, including TRBV6-2 and TRBV6-3, could not be distinguished by the 87-base-pair reads and were therefore excluded. In an earlier analysis of a few hundred of the donors, most TCR beta V segments were observed in productive rearrangements about 87% or about 30% of the time, broadly matching IMGT annotations. Presence/absence analyses assumed roughly uniform sequencing depth across donors, an assumption that may not hold. The study listed 150 to 200 TCR beta chains as associated with cytomegalovirus. In vitro tests confirmed that a few of the cytomegalovirus-associated TCR beta chains recognize cytomegalovirus antigens. Immune exposure information for the cohort was limited to CMV serostatus. In a later analysis, TCR association rates were found to vary across HLA loci, with the most associated TCRs seen for DRB1 alleles and the fewest for HLA-C alleles. Across donors, most TCR sequences were observed very rarely, whereas some public TCRs were present in many individuals. Because counts were too low, seventeen rarely observed V segments, including chromosome 9 orphons, were excluded from the earlier analysis of around 640 of the donors. Compared with the roughly 600-donor mean, donors in an Asian-associated ancestry cluster had fewer N-insertions in productive TCRs, according to a later genetic analysis. In a later analysis, about 16,000 TCR beta sequences were associated with specific HLA alleles at a false discovery rate of 0.05. The cohort was sequenced for TCR beta chains only, and without alpha or paired-chain data the features that could be detected were limited. HLA typing was unavailable for some donors at each locus, so association tests used only the typed subset. In a later analysis, most CMV-associated TCR beta chains were found to appear HLA-restricted, with HLA associations seemingly driven largely by CMV exposure. Linkage disequilibrium might explain the correlated functional status among segregating V segments, but an unknown experimental factor could not be ruled out. According to a later analysis, parvovirus B19, influenza, CMV and Epstein-Barr virus appeared linked to several top co-occurrence clusters. In both the original and validation cohorts, the classifier was reported to diagnose cytomegalovirus status with high specificity and sensitivity. An association between a missense DCLRE1C variant and V-gene and J-gene trimming of TCR beta chains was found in a later genetic analysis and replicated in an independent cohort. Strong co-occurrence of HLA alleles, especially DR and DQ, made assigning TCR associations to individual alleles difficult. It was suggested by the authors that the approach could potentially be generalized to other disease states and immunological phenotypes. The sequencing pipeline was judged likely to have produced a cluster of highly shared sequence variants as a technical artifact. A further reported finding was that TCR beta sequences accurately predicted the HLA-A and HLA-B alleles for most subjects in the first cohort. A later analysis found that HLA-associated TCR beta chains were more clonally expanded and had lower generation probabilities than equally common non-associated chains.

The cohort consisted of 600 or so healthy bone marrow donors. Cohort members were all nominally healthy when sampled, although unrecorded immune exposures were likely present. The donor tested CMV seronegative and was one of the 352 seronegative cohort members. Each donor provided a peripheral blood sample, and peripheral blood mononuclear cells were used for TCR beta sequencing. The Qiagen DNeasy Blood Extraction Kit was used to extract genomic DNA from the blood cell samples. The library was built by means of the immunoSEQ multiplex PCR assay. For the multiplex PCR, a mixture combining 60 forward primers for TCR Vbeta segments and 13 reverse primers for TCR Jbeta segments was used. Amplification of the CDR3 region of rearranged TCR beta genes was performed with a multiplex PCR assay on genomic DNA. The amplified TCR beta libraries were sequenced on the Illumina HiSeq System as 87-base-pair reads. The study's processing was this. In a later analysis, tens of millions of unique TCR beta chains were counted across the 500 to 700 repertoires, and around 11 million of these chains were shared by at least two donors. Raw reads were error-corrected and collapsed into unique sequences by a nearest-neighbor algorithm in which closely related sequences were merged to remove PCR and sequencing errors. V, D and J gene segments were assigned by aligning CDR3 sequences to IMGT reference sequences. For a sequence to be retained, a match of at least six nucleotides was required to both a V gene segment and a J gene segment. A rearrangement was called productive if the CDR3 had no stop codons and remained in frame with V and J, and every other rearrangement was called non-productive. CDR3 was defined according to IMGT convention as the region running from the second conserved V-encoded cysteine to the conserved J-encoded phenylalanine. In an earlier analysis of roughly 610 of the donors, sequences lacking an unambiguous match to a single V gene segment were excluded. An earlier analysis of several hundred of the donors called V segments functional above 56.7% productive rearrangements and segregating when the between-donor standard deviation exceeded 5%. A statistical classification framework was built for diagnosing cytomegalovirus status from the catalog of TCR beta chain sequences. V and J gene assignment, in a later analysis, came from comparing TCR nucleotide sequences with IMGT/GENE-DB human TR gene sequences. The TCRdist pipeline was used in a later analysis to assign CDR3 sequences and most-parsimonious VDJ recombination scenarios. In a later analysis, each TCR beta chain was defined by its CDR3 amino acid sequence together with its V-gene family, and reads lacking a unique V-gene family were excluded. To address suspected cross-contamination and a sequencing artifact, a later analysis removed several hundred highly shared, low-generation-probability nucleotide sequences. In a later analysis, a clonal expansion index for each public chain was calculated from normalized within-repertoire ranks of inferred template counts. In a later analysis, generation probabilities were computed using a VDJ recombination model fitted to out-of-frame rearrangements, and the results were checked against IGoR. In a later analysis, hypergeometric tests were used to score TCR-TCR, TCR-HLA and TCR-CMV co-occurrence, with a repertoire-size bias correction applied to TCR pairs. False discovery rates were estimated in a later analysis by permuting HLA or CMV assignments 20 times. In a later analysis, co-occurring TCRs were grouped using DBSCAN, with TCRdist sequence similarity added in when clustering inside HLA-allele-positive subsets. Repertoires with fewer than 30,000 or more than 120,000 public chains were left out of co-occurrence clustering, as were four to six repertoires with anomalous nucleotide sharing. The source is immuneACCESS, and TCRdb retained only in-frame sequences with V and J called. Part of the clones is not carried over; for the studies checked, unresolved V genes explain less than half of this, and the remainder is unexplained. Clone size and V and J calls were adopted from that table, with D and trimming inferred from the DNA. In this sample the table shows about 200,000 clones, under 80% of which occur a single time. The ten top clones hold 0.22% of the sample.

The sample was PBMCs. This TCR came from a girl aged 2-9 years in good health and CMV-seronegative. The rearranged segments are TRBV4-1 and TRBJ2-7; TRBD1 could be the D gene, as 6 bases match. CDR3 protein: CASSHGYRESEQYF. The DNA is as follows: TGCGCCAGCAGCCACGGATACAGGGAGTCTGAGCAGTACTTC.